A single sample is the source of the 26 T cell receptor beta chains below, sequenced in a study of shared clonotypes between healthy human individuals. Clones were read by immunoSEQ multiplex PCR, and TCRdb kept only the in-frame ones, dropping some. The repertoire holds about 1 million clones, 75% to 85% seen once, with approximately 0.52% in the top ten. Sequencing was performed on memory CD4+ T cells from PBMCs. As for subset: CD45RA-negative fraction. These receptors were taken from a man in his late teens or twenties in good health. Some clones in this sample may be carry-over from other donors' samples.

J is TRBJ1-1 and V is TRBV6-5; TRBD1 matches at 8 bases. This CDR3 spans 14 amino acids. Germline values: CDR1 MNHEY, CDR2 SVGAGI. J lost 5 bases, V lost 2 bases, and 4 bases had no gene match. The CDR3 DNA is TGTGCCAGCAGTTACGTACAGGGGGGAACTGAAGCTTTCTTT. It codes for CASSYVQGGTEAFF.

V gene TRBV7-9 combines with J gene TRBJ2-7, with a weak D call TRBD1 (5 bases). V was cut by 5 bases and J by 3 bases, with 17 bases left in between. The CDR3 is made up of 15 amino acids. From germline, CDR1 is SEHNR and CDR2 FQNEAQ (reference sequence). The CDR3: CASSQGPSAYYEQYF. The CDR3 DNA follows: TGTGCCAGCAGCCAGGGTCCGTCAGCCTACTACGAGCAGTACTTC.

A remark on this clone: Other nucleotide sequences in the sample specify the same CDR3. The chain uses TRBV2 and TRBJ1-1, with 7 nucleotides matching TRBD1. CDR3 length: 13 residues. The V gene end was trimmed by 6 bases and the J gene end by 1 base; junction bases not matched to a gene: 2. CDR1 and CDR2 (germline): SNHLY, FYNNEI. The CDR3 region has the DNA TGTGCCAGCAGGGGGGACAGGAACACTGAAGCTTTCTTT. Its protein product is CASRGDRNTEAFF.

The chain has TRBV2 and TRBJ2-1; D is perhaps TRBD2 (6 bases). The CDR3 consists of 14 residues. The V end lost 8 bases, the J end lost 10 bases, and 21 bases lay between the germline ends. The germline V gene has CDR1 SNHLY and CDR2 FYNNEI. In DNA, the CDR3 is TGTGCCAGCCACCACCGACTAGATACTGGGGAGCAGTTCTTC. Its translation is CASHHRLDTGEQFF.

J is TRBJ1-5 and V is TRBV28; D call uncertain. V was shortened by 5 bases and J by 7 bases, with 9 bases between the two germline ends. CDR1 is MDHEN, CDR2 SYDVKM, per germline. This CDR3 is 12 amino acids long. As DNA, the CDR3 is TGTGCCAGCAGTCCCCGATCACAGCCCCAGCATTTT. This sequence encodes CASSPRSQPQHF.

CDR3 region: CASSQDIRGFTDTQYF. Here the CDR3 DNA reads TGCGCCAGCAGCCAAGATATCCGCGGGTTCACAGATACGCAGTATTTT. The V and J genes are TRBV4-3 and TRBJ2-3, with TRBD2 as a possible D gene (5 bases). The germline gives CDR1 LGHNA, CDR2 YSLEER. This CDR3 is built from 16 residues. The germline V and J ends were trimmed by 0 bases and 2 bases, with 12 bases remaining between them.

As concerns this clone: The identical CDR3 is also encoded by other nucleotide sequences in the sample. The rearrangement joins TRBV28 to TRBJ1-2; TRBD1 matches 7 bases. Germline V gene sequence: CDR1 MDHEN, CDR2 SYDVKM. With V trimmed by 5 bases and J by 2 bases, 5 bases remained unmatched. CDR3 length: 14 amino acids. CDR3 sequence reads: CASSRQGPNYGYTF. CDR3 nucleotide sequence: TGTGCCAGCAGTCGACAGGGTCCCAACTATGGCTACACCTTC.

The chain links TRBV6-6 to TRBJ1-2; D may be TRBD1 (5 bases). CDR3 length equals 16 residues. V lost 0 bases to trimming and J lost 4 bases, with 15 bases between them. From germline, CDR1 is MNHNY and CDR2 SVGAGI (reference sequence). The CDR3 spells CASSYSGQGGSYGYTF. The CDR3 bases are TGTGCCAGCAGTTACTCGGGGCAGGGTGGGAGCTATGGCTACACCTTC.

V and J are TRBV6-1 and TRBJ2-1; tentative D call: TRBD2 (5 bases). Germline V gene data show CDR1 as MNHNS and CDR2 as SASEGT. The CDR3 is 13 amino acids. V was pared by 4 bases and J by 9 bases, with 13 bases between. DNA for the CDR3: TGTGCCAGCAGTGGGGCAGGACGGGGTGAGCAGTTCTTC. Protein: CASSGAGRGEQFF.

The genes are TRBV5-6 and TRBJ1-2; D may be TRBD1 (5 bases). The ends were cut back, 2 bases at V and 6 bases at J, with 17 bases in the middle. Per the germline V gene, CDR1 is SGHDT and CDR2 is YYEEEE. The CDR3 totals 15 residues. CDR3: CASSFQGGLGDGYTF. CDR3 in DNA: TGTGCCAGCAGCTTTCAGGGAGGCCTTGGAGATGGCTACACCTTC.

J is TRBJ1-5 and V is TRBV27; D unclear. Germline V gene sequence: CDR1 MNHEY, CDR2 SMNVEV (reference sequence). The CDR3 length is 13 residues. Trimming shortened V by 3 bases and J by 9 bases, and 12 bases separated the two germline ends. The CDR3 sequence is CASSFSTTRPQHF. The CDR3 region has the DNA TGTGCCAGCAGTTTCTCTACGACTAGGCCCCAGCATTTT.

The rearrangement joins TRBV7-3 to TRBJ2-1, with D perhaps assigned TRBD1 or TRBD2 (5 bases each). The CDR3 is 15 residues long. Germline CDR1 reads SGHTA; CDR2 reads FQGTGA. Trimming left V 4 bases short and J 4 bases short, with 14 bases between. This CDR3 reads CASSSGAMGYNEQFF. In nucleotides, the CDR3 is TGTGCCAGCAGCTCCGGGGCGATGGGTTACAATGAGCAGTTCTTC.

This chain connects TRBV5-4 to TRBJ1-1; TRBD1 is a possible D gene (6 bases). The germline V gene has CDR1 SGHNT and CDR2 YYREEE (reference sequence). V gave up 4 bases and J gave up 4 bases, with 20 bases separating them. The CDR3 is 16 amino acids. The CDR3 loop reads CASSPRANQGGTEAFF. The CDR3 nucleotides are TGTGCCAGCAGCCCCCGGGCGAACCAAGGGGGCACTGAAGCTTTCTTT.

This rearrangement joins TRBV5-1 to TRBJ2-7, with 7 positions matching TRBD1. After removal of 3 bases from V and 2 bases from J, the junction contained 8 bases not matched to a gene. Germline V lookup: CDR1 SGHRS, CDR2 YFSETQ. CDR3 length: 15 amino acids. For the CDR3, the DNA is TGCGCCAGCAGCTACAACCGGGACAGCCCCTACGAGCAGTACTTC. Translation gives CASSYNRDSPYEQYF. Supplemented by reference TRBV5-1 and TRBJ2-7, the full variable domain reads KAGVTQTPRYLIKTRGQQVTLSCSPISGHRSVSWYQQTPGQGLQFLFEYFSETQRNKGNFPGRFSGRQFSNSRSEMNVSTLELGDSALYLCASSYNRDSPYEQYFGPGTRLTVT.

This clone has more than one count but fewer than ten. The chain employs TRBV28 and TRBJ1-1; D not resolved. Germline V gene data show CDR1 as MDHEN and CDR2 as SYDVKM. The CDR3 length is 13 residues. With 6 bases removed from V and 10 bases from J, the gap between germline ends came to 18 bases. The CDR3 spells CASSPPLGNGAFF. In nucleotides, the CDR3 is TGTGCCAGCAGCCCACCTTTGGGGAATGGAGCTTTCTTT.

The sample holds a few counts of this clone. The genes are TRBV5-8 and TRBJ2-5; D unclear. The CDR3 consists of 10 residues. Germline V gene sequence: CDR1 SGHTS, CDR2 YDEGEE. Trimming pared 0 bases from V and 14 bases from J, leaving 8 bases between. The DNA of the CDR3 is TGTGCCAGCAGCTTGGGCCATCCATACTTC. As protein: CASSLGHPYF.

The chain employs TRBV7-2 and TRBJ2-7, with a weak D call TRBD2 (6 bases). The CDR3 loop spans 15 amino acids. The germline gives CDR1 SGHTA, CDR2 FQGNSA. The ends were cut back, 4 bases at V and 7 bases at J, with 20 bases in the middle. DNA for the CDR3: TGTGCCAGCAGCTCGGGGCTGGCTAGCGCTGAAGAGCAGTACTTC. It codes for CASSSGLASAEEQYF.

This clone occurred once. The CDR3 is CASSLAFSAADGTQYF. CDR3 DNA sequence: TGCGCCAGCAGCTTGGCCTTTAGCGCCGCCGACGGGACCCAGTACTTC. The chain is built from TRBV5-1 and TRBJ2-5; TRBD2 might be the D (5 bases). The CDR3 covers 16 residues. Germline CDR1 reads SGHRS; CDR2 reads YFSETQ. Trimming took off 0 bases at V and 7 bases at J, with 19 bases between the two ends.

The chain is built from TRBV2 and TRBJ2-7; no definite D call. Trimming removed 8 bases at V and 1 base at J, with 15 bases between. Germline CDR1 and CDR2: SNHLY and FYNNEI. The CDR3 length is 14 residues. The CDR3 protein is CASQKDVKSYEQYF. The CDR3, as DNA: TGTGCCAGCCAGAAGGACGTGAAGTCCTACGAGCAGTACTTC.

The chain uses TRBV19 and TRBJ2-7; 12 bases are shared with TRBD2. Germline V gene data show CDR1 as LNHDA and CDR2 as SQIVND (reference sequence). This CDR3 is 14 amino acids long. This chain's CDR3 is CATQTSGGPYEQYF. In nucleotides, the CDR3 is TGTGCTACCCAGACTAGCGGGGGCCCCTACGAGCAGTACTTC.

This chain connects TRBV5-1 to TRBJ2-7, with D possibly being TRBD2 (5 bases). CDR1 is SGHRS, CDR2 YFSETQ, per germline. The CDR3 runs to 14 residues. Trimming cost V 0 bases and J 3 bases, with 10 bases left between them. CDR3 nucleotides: TGCGCCAGCAGCTTGGGACTAAATCGCTACGAGCAGTACTTC. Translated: CASSLGLNRYEQYF.

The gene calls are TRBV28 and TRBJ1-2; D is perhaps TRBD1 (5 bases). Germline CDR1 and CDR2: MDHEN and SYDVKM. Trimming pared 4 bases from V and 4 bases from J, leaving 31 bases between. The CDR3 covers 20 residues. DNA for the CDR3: TGTGCCAGCAGTTCTTATTCAGAGGGGACCTCCCGGGGGAGGGTCTATGGCTACACCTTC. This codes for CASSSYSEGTSRGRVYGYTF.

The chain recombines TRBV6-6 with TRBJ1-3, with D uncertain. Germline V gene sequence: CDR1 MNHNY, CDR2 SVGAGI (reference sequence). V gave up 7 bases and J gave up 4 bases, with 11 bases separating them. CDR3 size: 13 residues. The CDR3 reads CASTEIGGNTIYF. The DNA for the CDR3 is TGTGCCAGCACCGAAATAGGCGGAAACACCATATATTTT.

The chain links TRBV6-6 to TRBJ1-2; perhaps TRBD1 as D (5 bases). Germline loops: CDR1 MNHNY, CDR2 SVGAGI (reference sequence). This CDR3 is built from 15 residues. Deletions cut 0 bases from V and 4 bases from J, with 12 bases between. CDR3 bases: TGTGCCAGCAGTTACTCGAAGGGAGGGACCTATGGCTACACCTTC. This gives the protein CASSYSKGGTYGYTF.

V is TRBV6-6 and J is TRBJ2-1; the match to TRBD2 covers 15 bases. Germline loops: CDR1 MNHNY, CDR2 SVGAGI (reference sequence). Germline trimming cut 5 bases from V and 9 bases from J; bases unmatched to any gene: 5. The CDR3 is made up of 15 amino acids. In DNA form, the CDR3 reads TGTGCCAGCAGTACTAGGACTAGCGGGAGGGGTGAGCAGTTCTTC. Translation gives CASSTRTSGRGEQFF.

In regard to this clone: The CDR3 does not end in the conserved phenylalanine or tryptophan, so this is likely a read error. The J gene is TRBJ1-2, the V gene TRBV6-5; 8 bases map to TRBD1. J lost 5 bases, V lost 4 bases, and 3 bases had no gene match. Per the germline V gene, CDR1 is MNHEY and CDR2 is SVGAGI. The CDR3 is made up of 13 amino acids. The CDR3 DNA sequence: TGTGCCAGCAGTTGGGGACAGGAATATGGCTACACCCTC. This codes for CASSWGQEYGYTL.